This T cell receptor beta chain came from a study of technical replicates of blood from a few donors. Germline V gene sequence: CDR1 SGHVS, CDR2 FQNEAQ. V lost 5 bases and J lost 0; bases outside the gene matches: 4. CDR3 length: 16 amino acids. Repertoires were generated with immunoSEQ multiplex PCR, while TCRdb's copy carries only in-frame clones and drops some. Of 60,000 to 80,000 clones in the sample, roughly 86% were seen once. The sequencing sample was made of PBMCs. The receptor was isolated from a human donor in good health. Some clones in this sample may be carry-over from other donors' samples. This chain joins TRBV7-8 and TRBJ2-3, with 11 bases matching TRBD2. Here the CDR3 DNA reads TGTGCCAGCAGCCCGGGGACTAGCGGTAGCACAGATACGCAGTATTTT. It codes for CASSPGTSGSTDTQYF.